Included here is one T cell receptor (beta chain) sequence, with context. Its cognate antigen is unknown. CDR3 length: 15 amino acids. V was trimmed by 2 bases and J by 2 bases, leaving 12 bases between them. CDR1 and CDR2 (germline): SEHNR, FQNEAQ (reference sequence). The data were taken from a study of vaccination effects on CD4 cells after COVID-19. Study-wide context: Vaccination of participants consisted of two doses of either the BNT162b2 or mRNA-1273 vaccine. The study's findings and limits: In the late period after vaccination, infection- and vaccine-induced clones contracted markedly. Cross-reactivity toward common cold coronaviruses was confined to only 1 of 255 vaccine-induced clones in healthy vaccinees.

ViraFEST used viral peptide pools to expand antigen-specific CD4+ T cells before sequencing. Cultured cells yielded isolated CD4+ T cells after less than 11 days. Having tested negative for nucleocapsid antibodies, the vaccine recipients showed no prior SARS-CoV-2 infection. Days 3 and 7 were when half the medium was replaced with IL-2 medium. TCRdb's copy holds only in-frame clones and misses some; the assay was immunoSEQ multiplex PCR. Among around 60,000 clones listed, approximately 76% were seen once. Sequencing was performed on CD4+ T cells from PBMCs cultured with HCoV-NL63 spike peptides, taken before COVID-19 vaccination. This chain links TRBV7-9 with TRBJ2-5; D is perhaps TRBD2 (6 bases). The sequence was collected from a human donor who received a COVID-19 vaccine. CDR3 in amino acids: CASSLIGTYQETQYF. The CDR3 DNA sequence: TGTGCCAGCAGCTTAATTGGGACTTATCAAGAGACCCAGTACTTC.